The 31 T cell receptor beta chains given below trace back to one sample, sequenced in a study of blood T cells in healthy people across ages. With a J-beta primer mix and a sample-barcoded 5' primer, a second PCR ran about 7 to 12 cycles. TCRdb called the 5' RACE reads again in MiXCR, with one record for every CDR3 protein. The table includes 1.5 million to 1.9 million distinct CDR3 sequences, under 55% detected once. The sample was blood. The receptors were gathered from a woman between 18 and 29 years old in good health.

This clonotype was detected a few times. CDR3 nucleotide sequence: TGTGCCAGCAGCTTATACCCCAAACCACCCACAGATACGCAGTATTTT. Translating it yields CASSLYPKPPTDTQYF. This chain uses TRBV11-2 with TRBJ2-3; D unclear. Trimming left V 2 bases short and J 2 bases short, with 14 bases between. The V gene's germline CDR1 is SGHAT and CDR2 FQNNGV. CDR3 size: 16 residues.

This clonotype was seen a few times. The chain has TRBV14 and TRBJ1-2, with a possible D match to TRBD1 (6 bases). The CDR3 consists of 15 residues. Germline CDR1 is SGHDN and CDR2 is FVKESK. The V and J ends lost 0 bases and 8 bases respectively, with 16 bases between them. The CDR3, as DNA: TGTGCCAGCAGCCAAGAGCATTTGGGGGCGCGGGGCTACACCTTC. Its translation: CASSQEHLGARGYTF.

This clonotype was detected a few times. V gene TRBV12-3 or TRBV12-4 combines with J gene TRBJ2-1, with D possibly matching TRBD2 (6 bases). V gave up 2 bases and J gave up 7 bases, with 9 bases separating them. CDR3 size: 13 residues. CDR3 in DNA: TGTGCCAGCAGTTTAACCCGGGAGAATGAGCAGTTCTTC. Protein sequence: CASSLTRENEQFF.

CDR3 nucleotides: TGCAGCGTTGAAGATCTGGGGTCCTACGAGCAGTACTTC. Translated, it gives CSVEDLGSYEQYF. This chain connects TRBV29-1 to TRBJ2-7, with D uncertain. Per the germline V gene, CDR1 is SQVTM and CDR2 is ANQGSEA. The CDR3 loop spans 13 amino acids. Trimming took off 0 bases at V and 1 base at J, with 7 bases between the two ends.

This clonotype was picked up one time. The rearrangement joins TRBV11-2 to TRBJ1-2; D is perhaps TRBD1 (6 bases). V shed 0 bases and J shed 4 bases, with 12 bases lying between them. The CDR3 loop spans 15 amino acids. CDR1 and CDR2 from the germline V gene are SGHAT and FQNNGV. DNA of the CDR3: TGTGCCAGCAGCTTAGATGGTCAGGGGATCTATGGCTACACCTTC. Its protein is CASSLDGQGIYGYTF.

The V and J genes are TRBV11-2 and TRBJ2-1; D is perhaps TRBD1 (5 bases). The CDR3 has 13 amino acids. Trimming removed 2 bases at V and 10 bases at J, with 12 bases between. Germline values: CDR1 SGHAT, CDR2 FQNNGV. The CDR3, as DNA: TGTGCCAGCAGCTTATTAGGTCCAGGGGAGCAGTTCTTC. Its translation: CASSLLGPGEQFF.

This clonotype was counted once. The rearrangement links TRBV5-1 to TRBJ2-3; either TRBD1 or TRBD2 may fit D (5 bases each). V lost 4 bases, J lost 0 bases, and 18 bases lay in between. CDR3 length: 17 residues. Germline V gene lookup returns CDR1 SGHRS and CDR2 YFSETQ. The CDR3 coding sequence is TGCGCCAGCAGCCATGAGGGGAGCGGCCCAAGCACAGATACGCAGTATTTT. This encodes CASSHEGSGPSTDTQYF.

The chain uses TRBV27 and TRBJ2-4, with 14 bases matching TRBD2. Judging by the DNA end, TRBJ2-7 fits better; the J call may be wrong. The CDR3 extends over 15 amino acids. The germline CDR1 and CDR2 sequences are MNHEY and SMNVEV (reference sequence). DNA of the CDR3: TGTGCCAGCAGTTTTATGACTAGCGGGAGGGACGAGCAGTACTTC. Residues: CASSFMTSGRDEQYF.

In nucleotides, the CDR3 is TGTGCCAGCACCCTACCCCGGAGCAGCAACACCGGGGAGCTGTTTTTT. The encoded protein is CASTLPRSSNTGELFF. The rearrangement joins TRBV7-9 to TRBJ2-2; D gene ambiguous. Trimming pared 7 bases from V and 2 bases from J, leaving 17 bases between. CDR3 length: 16 amino acids. CDR1 and CDR2 (germline): SEHNR, FQNEAQ (reference sequence).

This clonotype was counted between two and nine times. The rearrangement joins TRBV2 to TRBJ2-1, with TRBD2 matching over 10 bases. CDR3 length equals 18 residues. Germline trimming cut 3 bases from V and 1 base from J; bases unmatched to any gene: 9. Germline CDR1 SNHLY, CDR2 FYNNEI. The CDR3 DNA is TGTGCCAGCAGTGATCCTAGCGGGGGCACCGGGTCCTACAATGAGCAGTTCTTC. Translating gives CASSDPSGGTGSYNEQFF.

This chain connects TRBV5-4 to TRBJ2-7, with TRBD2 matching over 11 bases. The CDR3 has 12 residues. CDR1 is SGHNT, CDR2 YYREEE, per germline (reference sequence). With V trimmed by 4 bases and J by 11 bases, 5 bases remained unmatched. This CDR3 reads CASSPTSGREYF. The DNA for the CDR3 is TGTGCCAGCAGCCCTACTAGCGGGAGAGAGTACTTC.

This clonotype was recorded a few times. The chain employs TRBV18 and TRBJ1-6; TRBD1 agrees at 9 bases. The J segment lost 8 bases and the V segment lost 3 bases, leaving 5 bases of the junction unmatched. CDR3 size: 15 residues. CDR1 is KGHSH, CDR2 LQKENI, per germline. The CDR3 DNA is TGTGCCAGCTCACCGGGGACAGGGACTGATTCACCCCTCCACTTT. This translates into CASSPGTGTDSPLHF.

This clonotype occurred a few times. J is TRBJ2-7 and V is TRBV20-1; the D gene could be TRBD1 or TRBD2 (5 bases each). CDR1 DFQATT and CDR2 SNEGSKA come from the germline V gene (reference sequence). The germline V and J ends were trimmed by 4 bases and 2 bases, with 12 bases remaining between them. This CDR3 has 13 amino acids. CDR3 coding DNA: TGCAGTGCTACCGGGGCCAAGCCCTACGAGCAGTACTTC. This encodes CSATGAKPYEQYF.

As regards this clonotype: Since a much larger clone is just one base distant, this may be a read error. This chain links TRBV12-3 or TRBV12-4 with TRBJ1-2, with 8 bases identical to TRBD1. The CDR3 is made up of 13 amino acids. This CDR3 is CAGRLTGVYGYTF. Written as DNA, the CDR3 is TGTGCCGGCAGACTGACAGGGGTCTATGGCTACACCTTC.

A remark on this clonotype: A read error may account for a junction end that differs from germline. The CDR3 protein is CATSDPNSPGQGSTNEKPFF. The CDR3 DNA reads TGTGCCACCAGTGACCCAAATTCTCCGGGACAGGGGTCAACTAATGAAAAACCGTTTTTT. The chain carries TRBV24-1 and TRBJ1-4, with 10 bases lining up with TRBD1. Germline lookup yields CDR1 KGHDR and CDR2 SFDVKD. The CDR3 loop spans 20 amino acids.

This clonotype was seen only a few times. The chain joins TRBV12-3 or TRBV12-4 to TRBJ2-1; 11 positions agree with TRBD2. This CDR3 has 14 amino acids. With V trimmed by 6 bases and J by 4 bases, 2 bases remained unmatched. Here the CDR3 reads CASRPSGGYNEQFF. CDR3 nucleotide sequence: TGTGCCAGCAGACCTAGCGGGGGGTACAATGAGCAGTTCTTC.

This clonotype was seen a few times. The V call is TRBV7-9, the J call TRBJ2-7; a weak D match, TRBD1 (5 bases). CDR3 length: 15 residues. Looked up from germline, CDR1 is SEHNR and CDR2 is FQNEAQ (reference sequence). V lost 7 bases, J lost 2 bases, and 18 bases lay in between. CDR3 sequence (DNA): TGTGCCAGCACCGATACAGGACGGGCCGCCTACGAGCAGTACTTC. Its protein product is CASTDTGRAAYEQYF.

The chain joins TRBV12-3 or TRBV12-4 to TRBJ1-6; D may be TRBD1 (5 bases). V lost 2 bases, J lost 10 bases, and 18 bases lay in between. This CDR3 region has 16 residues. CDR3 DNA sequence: TGTGCCAGCAGTTTATCCAGGGTGGAGGGACCGTCACCCCTCCACTTT. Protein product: CASSLSRVEGPSPLHF.

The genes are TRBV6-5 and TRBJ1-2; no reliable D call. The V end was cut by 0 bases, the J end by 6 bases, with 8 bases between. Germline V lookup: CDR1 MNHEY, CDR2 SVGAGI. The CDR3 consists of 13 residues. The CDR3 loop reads CASSYSSLDGYTF. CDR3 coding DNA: TGTGCCAGCAGTTACTCTTCCCTTGATGGCTACACCTTC.

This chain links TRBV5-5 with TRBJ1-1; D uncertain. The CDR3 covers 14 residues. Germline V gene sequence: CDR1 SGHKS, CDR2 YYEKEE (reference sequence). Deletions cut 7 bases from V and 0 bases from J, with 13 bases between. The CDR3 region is CASCGRAVNTEAFF. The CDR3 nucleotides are TGTGCCAGCTGCGGTCGGGCAGTGAACACTGAAGCTTTCTTT.

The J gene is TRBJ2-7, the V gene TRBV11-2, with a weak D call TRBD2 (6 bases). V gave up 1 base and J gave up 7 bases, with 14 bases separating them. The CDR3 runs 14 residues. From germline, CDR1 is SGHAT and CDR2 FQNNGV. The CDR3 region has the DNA TGTGCCAGCAGCTTAGTGGACTACCCCCGGGAGCAGTACTTC. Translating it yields CASSLVDYPREQYF.

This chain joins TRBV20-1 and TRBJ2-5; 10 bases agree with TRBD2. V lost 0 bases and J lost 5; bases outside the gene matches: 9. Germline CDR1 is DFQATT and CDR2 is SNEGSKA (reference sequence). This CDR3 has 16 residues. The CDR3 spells CSARDRLAGVRETQYF. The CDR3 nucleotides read TGCAGTGCTAGAGATCGTCTAGCGGGAGTCCGGGAGACCCAGTACTTC.

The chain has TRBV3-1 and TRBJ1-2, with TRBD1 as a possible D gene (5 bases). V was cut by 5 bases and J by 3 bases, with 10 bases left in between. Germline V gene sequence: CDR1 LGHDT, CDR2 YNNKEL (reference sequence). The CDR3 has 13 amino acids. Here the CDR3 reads CASSTGTYYGYTF. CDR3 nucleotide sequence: TGTGCCAGCAGCACCGGGACCTACTATGGCTACACCTTC.

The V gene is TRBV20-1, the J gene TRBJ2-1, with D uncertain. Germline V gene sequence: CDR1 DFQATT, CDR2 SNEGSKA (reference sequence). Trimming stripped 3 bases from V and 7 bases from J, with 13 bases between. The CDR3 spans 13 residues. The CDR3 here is CSARGGLGNEQFF. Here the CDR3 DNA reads TGCAGTGCTAGGGGTGGGTTGGGGAATGAGCAGTTCTTC.

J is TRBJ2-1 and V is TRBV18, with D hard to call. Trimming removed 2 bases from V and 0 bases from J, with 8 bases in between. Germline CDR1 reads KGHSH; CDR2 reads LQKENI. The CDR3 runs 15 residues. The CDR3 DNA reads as TGTGCCAGCTCACCAAACAGAGACTCCTACAATGAGCAGTTCTTC. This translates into CASSPNRDSYNEQFF.

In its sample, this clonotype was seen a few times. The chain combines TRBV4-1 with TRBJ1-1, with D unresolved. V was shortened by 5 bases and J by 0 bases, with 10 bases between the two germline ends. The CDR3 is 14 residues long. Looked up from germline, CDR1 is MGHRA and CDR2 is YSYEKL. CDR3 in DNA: TGCGCCAGCAGCTCCCGCCTAATGAACACTGAAGCTTTCTTT. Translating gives CASSSRLMNTEAFF.

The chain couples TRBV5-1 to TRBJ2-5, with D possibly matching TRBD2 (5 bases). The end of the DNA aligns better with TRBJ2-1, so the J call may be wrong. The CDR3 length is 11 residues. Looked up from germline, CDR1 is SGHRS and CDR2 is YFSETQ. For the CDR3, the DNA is TGCGCCAGCAAGGGTGGGGAGACCCAGTTCTTC. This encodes CASKGGETQFF.

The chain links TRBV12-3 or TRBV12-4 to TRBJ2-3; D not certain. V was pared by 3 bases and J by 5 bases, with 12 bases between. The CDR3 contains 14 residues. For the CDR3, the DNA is TGTGCCAGCAGTTTTGCGGCGCAAAAAGATACGCAGTATTTT. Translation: CASSFAAQKDTQYF.

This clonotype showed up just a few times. DNA of the CDR3: TGTGCCAGCAGTTCCAACGACAGATACTATGGCTACACCTTC. Encoded protein: CASSSNDRYYGYTF. This sequence joins TRBV6-2 or TRBV6-3 and TRBJ1-2, with a possible D match to TRBD1 (5 bases). CDR1 MNHEY and CDR2 SVGEGT come from the germline V gene. The CDR3 spans 14 residues. The V and J ends lost 4 bases and 3 bases respectively, with 12 bases between them.

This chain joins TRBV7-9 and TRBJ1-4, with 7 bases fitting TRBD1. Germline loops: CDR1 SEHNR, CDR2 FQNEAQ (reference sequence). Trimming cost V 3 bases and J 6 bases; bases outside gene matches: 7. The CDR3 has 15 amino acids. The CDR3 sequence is CASSLMTGSDEKLFF. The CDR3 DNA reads TGTGCCAGCAGCTTGATGACAGGGTCGGATGAAAAACTGTTTTTT.

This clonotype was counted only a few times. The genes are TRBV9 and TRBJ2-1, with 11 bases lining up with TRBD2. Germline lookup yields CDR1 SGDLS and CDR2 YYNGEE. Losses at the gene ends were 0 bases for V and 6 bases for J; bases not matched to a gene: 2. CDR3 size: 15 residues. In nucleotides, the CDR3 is TGTGCCAGCAGCGTAGCTAGCGGGGGGTTCAATGAGCAGTTCTTC. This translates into CASSVASGGFNEQFF.